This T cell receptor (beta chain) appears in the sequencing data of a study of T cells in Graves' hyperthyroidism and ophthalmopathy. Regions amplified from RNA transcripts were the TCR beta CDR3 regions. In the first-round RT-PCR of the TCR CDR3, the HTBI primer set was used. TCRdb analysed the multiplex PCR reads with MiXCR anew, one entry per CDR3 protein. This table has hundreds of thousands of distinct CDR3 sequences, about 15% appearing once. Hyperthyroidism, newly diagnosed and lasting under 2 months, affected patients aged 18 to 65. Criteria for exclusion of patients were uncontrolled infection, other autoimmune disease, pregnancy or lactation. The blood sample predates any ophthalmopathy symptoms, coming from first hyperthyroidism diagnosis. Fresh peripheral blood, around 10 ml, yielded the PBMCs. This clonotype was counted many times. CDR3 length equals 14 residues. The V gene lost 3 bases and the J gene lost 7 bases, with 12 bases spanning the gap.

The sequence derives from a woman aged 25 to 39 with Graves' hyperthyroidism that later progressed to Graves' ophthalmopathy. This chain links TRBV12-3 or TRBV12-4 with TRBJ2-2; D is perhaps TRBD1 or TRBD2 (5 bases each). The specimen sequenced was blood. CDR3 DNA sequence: TGTGCCAGCAGTTTGGGGCTAGCAGGCGGGGAGCTGTTTTTT. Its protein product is CASSLGLAGGELFF.